Sequencing of this T cell receptor (beta chain) was carried out in a study of Ad26.COV2.S vaccination and SARS-CoV-2 variants. Sequenced by immunoSEQ multiplex PCR; TCRdb stores in-frame clones only, minus some. The data hold about 440,000 clones, with around 91% observed a single time. Indicated treatment: roughly 18 received Ad26.COV2.S at low or high dose, single or two shots; several received placebo; per-sample allocation not given. The samples were gathered on day 63 after the first injection of vaccine or placebo. Cohort 1b enrolled adults aged 18-55 years in Boston. The material sequenced was peripheral blood, taken in a trial of Ad26.COV2.S vaccine versus placebo. The sequence was obtained from a person between 18 and 65 years old who received the Ad26.COV2.S COVID-19 vaccine or a placebo.

The CDR3 reads CASSVAGQYQETQYF. CDR3 coding DNA: TGTGCCAGCAGCGTAGCGGGACAGTACCAAGAGACCCAGTACTTC. The rearrangement links TRBV9 to TRBJ2-5, with TRBD1 matching over 7 bases. The CDR3 covers 15 residues. From germline, CDR1 is SGDLS and CDR2 YYNGEE. Trimming removed 0 bases from V and 0 bases from J; junction bases left unmatched: 2.